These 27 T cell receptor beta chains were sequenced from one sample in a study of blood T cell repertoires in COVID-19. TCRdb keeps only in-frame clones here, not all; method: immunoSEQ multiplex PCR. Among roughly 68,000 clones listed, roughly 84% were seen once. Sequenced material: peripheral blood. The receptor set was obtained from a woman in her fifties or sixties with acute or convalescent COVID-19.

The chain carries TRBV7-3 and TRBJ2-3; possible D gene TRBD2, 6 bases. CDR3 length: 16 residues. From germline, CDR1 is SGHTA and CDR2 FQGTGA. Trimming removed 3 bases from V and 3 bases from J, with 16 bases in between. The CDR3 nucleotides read TGTGCCAGCAGCTTGGGCGAACTAGCCGGGACAGATACGCAGTATTTT. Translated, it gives CASSLGELAGTDTQYF. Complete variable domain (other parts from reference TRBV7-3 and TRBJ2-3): GAGVSQTPSNKVTEKGKYVELRCDPISGHTALYWYRQSLGQGPEFLIYFQGTGAADDSGLPNDRFFAVRPEGSVSTLKIQRTERGDSAVYLCASSLGELAGTDTQYFGPGTRLTVL.

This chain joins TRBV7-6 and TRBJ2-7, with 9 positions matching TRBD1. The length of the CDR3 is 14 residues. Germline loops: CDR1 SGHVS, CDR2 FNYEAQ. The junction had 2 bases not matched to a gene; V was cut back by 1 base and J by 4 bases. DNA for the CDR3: TGTGCCAGCAGCTTAGACAGGGGGCCGTACGAGCAGTACTTC. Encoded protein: CASSLDRGPYEQYF. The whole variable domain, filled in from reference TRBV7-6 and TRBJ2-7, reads GAGVSQSPRYKVTKRGQDVALRCDPISGHVSLYWYRQALGQGPEFLTYFNYEAQQDKSGLPNDRFSAERPEGSISTLTIQRTEQRDSAMYRCASSLDRGPYEQYFGPGTRLTVT.

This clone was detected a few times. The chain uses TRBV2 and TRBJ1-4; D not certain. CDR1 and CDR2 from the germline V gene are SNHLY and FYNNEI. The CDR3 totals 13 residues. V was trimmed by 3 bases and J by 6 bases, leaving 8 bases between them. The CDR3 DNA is TGTGCCAGCAGTGACAGCGCGGATGAAAAACTGTTTTTT. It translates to CASSDSADEKLFF.

CDR3 amino acids: CASSPQTGGNQPQHF. CDR3 coding DNA: TGTGCCAGCTCACCACAAACAGGGGGCAATCAGCCCCAGCATTTT. The chain uses TRBV18 and TRBJ1-5; the match to TRBD1 covers 7 bases. CDR3 length: 15 amino acids. Germline V CDR1 and CDR2: KGHSH, LQKENI. Unmatched junction bases numbered 2, after V lost 1 base and J lost 2 bases.

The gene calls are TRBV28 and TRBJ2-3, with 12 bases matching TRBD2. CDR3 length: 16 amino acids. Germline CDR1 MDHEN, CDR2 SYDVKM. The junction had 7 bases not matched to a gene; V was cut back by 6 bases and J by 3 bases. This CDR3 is CASSPGLAGNTDTQYF. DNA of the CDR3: TGTGCCAGCAGCCCTGGACTAGCGGGAAATACAGATACGCAGTATTTT.

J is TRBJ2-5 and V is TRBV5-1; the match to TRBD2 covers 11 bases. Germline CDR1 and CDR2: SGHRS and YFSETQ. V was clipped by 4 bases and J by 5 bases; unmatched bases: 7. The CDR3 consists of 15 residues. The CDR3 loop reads CASSSSGGAVETQYF. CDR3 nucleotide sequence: TGCGCCAGCAGCAGTAGCGGGGGGGCCGTGGAGACCCAGTACTTC.

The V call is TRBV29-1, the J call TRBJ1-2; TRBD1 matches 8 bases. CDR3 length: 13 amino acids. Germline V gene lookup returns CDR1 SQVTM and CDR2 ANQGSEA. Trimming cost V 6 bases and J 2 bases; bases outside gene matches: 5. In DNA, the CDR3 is TGCAGCGTAGCAGGGGGCGTGAACTATGGCTACACCTTC. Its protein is CSVAGGVNYGYTF.

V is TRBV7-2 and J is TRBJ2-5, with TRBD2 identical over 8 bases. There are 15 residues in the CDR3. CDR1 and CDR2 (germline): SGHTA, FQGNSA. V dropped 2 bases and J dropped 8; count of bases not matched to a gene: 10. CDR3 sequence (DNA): TGTGCCAGCAGCTTACAAGTTATAGCGGGAAACACCCAGTACTTC. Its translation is CASSLQVIAGNTQYF.

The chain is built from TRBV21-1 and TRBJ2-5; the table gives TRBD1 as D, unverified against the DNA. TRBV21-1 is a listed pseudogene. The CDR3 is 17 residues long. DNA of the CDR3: TGTGCCAGCAGCAAAACCCCAGGGGGCGAGGGAAAAGAGACCCAGTACTTC. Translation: CASSKTPGGEGKETQYF.

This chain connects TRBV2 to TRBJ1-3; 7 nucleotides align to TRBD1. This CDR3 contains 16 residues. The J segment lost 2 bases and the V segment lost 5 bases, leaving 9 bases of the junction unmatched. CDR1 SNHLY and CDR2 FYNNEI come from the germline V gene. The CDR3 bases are TGTGCCAGCAGTAAAGACAGGGCAGTCGCTGGAAACACCATATATTTT. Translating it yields CASSKDRAVAGNTIYF.

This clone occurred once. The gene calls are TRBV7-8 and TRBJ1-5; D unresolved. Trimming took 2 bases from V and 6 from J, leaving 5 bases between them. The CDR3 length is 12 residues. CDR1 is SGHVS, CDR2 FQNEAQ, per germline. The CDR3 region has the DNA TGTGCCAGCAGCTTATTTAGTCAGCCCCAGCATTTT. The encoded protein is CASSLFSQPQHF. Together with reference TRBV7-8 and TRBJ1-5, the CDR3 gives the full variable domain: GAGVSQSPRYKVAKRGQDVALRCDPISGHVSLFWYQQALGQGPEFLTYFQNEAQLDKSGLPSDRFFAERPEGSVSTLKIQRTQQEDSAVYLCASSLFSQPQHFGDGTRLSIL.

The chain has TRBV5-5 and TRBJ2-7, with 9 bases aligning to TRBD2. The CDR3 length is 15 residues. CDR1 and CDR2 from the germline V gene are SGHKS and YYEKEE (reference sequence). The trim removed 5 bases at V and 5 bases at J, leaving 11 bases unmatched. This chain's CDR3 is CASSWGSGRGDEQYF. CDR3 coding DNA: TGTGCCAGCAGTTGGGGTAGCGGGAGAGGGGACGAGCAGTACTTC. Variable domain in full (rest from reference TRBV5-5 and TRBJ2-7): DAGVTQSPTHLIKTRGQQVTLRCSPISGHKSVSWYQQVLGQGPQFIFQYYEKEERGRGNFPDRFSARQFPNYSSELNVNALLLGDSALYLCASSWGSGRGDEQYFGPGTRLTVT.

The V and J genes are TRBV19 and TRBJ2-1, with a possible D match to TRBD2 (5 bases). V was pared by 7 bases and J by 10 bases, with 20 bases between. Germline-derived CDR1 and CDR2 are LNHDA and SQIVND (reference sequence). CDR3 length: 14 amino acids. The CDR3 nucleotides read TGTGCCAGTACCAGAGCTATGAGGGTGGGAGAGCAGTTCTTC. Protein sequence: CASTRAMRVGEQFF.

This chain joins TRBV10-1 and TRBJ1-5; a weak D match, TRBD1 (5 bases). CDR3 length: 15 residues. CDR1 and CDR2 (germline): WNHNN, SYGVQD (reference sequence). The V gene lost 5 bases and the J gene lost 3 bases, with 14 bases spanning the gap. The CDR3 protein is CASSSYSGFNQPQHF. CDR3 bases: TGCGCCAGCAGTTCGTACTCAGGGTTCAATCAGCCCCAGCATTTT.

CDR3: CASSAVAGGPGGPDTQYF. In DNA form, the CDR3 reads TGTGCCAGCAGTGCGGTAGCGGGAGGGCCGGGGGGTCCAGATACGCAGTATTTT. The chain joins TRBV25-1 to TRBJ2-3, with 11 bases aligning to TRBD2. V lost 4 bases, J lost 4 bases, and 13 bases stayed unmatched. The CDR3 runs to 18 residues. The germline V gene has CDR1 MGHDK and CDR2 SYGVNS. Together with reference TRBV25-1 and TRBJ2-3, the CDR3 gives the full variable domain: EADIYQTPRYLVIGTGKKITLECSQTMGHDKMYWYQQDPGMELHLIHYSYGVNSTEKGDLSSESTVSRIRTEHFPLTLESARPSHTSQYLCASSAVAGGPGGPDTQYFGPGTRLTVL.

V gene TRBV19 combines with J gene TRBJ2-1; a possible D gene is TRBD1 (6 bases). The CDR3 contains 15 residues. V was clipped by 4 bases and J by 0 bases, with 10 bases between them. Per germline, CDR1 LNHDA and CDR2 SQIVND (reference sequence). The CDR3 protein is CASSSEGDSYNEQFF. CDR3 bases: TGTGCCAGTAGTAGTGAGGGGGACTCCTACAATGAGCAGTTCTTC. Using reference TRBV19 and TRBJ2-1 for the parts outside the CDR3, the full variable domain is DGGITQSPKYLFRKEGQNVTLSCEQNLNHDAMYWYRQDPGQGLRLIYYSQIVNDFQKGDIAEGYSVSREKKESFPLTVTSAQKNPTAFYLCASSSEGDSYNEQFFGPGTRLTVL.

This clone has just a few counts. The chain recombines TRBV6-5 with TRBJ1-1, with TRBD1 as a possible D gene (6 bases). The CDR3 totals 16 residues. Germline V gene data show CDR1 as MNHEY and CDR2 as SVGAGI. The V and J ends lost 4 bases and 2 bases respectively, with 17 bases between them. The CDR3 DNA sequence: TGTGCCAGCAGTTTTAACCGGGACACTGTAAACACTGAAGCTTTCTTT. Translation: CASSFNRDTVNTEAFF.

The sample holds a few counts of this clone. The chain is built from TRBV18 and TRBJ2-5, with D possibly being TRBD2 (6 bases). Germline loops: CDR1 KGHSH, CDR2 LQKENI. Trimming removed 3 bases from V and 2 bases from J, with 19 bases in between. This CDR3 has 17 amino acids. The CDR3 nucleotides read TGTGCCAGCTCACCCAAATATATACGGGACTCTCAAGAGACCCAGTACTTC. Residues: CASSPKYIRDSQETQYF.

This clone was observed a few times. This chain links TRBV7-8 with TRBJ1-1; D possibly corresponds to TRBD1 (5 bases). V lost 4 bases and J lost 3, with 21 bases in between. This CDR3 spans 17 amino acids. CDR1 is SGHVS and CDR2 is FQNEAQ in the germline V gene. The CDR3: CASSSIKGAGWYTEAFF. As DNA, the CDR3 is TGTGCCAGCAGCTCTATTAAAGGGGCGGGGTGGTACACTGAAGCTTTCTTT.

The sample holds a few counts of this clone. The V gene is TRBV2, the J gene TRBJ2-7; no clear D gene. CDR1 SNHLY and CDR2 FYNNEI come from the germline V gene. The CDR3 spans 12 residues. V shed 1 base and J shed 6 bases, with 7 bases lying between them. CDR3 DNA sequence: TGTGCCAGCAGTGAAGGCTTCGGCGAGCAGTACTTC. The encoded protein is CASSEGFGEQYF.

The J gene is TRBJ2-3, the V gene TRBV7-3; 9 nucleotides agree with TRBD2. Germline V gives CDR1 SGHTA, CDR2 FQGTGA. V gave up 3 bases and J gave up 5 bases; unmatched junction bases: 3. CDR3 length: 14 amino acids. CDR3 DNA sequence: TGTGCCAGCAGCTTGGCGGGAGGGGTAGATACGCAGTATTTT. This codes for CASSLAGGVDTQYF.

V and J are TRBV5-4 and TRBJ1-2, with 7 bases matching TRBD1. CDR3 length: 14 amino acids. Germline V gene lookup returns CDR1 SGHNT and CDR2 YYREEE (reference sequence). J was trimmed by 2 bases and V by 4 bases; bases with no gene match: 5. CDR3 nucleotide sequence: TGTGCCAGCAGCCTGGCGGACAGGAACTATGGCTACACCTTC. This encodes CASSLADRNYGYTF.

CDR3 residues: CASNPSGTSVSTDTQYF. CDR3 DNA: TGTGCCAGCAACCCATCCGGGACTAGCGTTAGCACAGATACGCAGTATTTT. The J gene is TRBJ2-3, the V gene TRBV7-8; 10 bases align to TRBD2. V gave up 7 bases and J gave up 0 bases; unmatched junction bases: 10. CDR3 size: 17 residues. CDR1 SGHVS and CDR2 FQNEAQ come from the germline V gene.

In DNA, the CDR3 is TGTGCCAGCAGCTTAGACTATAACTATGGCTACACCTTC. Protein product: CASSLDYNYGYTF. The chain has TRBV7-9 and TRBJ1-2; D remains ambiguous. V lost 1 base and J lost 1, with 4 bases in between. The CDR3 contains 13 residues. From germline, CDR1 is SEHNR and CDR2 FQNEAQ (reference sequence).

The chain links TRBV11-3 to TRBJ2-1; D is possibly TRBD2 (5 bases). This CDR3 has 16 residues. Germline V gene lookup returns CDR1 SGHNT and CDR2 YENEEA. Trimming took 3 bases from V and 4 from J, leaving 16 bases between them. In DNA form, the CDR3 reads TGTGCCAGCAGCTTTTCGGGGAGCGGAGAGTACAATGAGCAGTTCTTC. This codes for CASSFSGSGEYNEQFF.

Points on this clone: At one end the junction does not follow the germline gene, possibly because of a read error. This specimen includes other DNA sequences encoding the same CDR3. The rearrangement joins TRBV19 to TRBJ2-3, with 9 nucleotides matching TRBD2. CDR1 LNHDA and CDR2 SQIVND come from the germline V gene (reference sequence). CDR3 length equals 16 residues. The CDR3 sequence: CASSIGLAGSTDTQYF. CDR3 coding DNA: TGTGCCAGTAGTATAGGGCTAGCGGGGAGCACAGATACACAGTATTTT.

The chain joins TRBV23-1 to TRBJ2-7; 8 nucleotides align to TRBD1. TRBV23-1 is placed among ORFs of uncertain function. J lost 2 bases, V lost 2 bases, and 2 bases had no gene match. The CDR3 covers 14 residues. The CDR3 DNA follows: TGCGCCAGCAGTCAAGGGACAGGCACCTACGAGCAGTACTTC. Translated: CASSQGTGTYEQYF.